This T cell receptor beta chain was sequenced during a study of T cells in Graves' hyperthyroidism and ophthalmopathy. This clonotype was seen repeatedly, ten times or more. Its target is not known. Ophthalmopathy cases met thresholds of Clinical Activity Score at least 3, NOSPECS grade at least 4 and duration under 3 months. Each diagnosis drew on symptoms, thyroxine, TRAb, thyroid ultrasound and orbital computed tomography findings. Germline CDR1 is MDHEN and CDR2 is SYDVKM. CDR3 length equals 14 residues. V was pared by 3 bases and J by 3 bases, with 11 bases between. Using RNA transcripts as the source, TCR beta CDR3 regions were amplified. Primed by the HTBI set, a first-round RT-PCR was run on the TCR CDR3. One entry per CDR3 protein, called by TCRdb with MiXCR from the multiplex PCR reads. In the table there are 500,000 to 750,000 distinct CDR3 sequences, 14% of which are singletons. Whole-study findings and limits: Blood also contained most expanded thyroid clonotypes above 0.001.

The source is a woman between 18 and 29 years old with Graves' ophthalmopathy. Sample: blood. The V call is TRBV28, the J call TRBJ2-5; D assignment may be TRBD1 or TRBD2 (6 bases each). CDR3 nucleotides: TGTGCCAGCAGTTTTTTCGGGGGCGAAGAGACCCAGTACTTC. As protein: CASSFFGGEETQYF.